This passage covers 27 T cell receptor beta chains from one sample sequenced in a study of CD8+ T cells in alopecia areata. The treatment denotes: oral pan-JAK inhibitor, 5-10 mg twice daily. RNA extraction was followed by reverse transcription into cDNA, which acted as the sequencing template. Produced via immunoSEQ multiplex PCR; TCRdb's table is partial and in-frame only. The data contain roughly 200,000 clones, more than 30% of them singletons. The sample in question was CD4+ T cells sorted from blood, obtained at approximately week 30, from a patient treated with tofacitinib. The receptors were sampled from a human donor with alopecia areata.

The rearrangement links TRBV10-3 to TRBJ2-2, with unresolved D. Germline V CDR1 and CDR2: ENHRY, SYGVKD. V lost 4 bases, J lost 5 bases, and 2 bases lay in between. This CDR3 comprises 11 residues. CDR3 sequence: CAISVTGELFF. CDR3 bases: TGTGCCATCAGTGTAACCGGGGAGCTGTTTTTT.

This chain joins TRBV7-6 and TRBJ2-5; TRBD1 might be the D (6 bases). With 4 bases removed from V and 0 bases from J, the gap between germline ends came to 9 bases. Germline V gene sequence: CDR1 SGHVS, CDR2 FNYEAQ. This CDR3 has 14 amino acids. CDR3 sequence reads: CASSSGQYQETQYF. The CDR3, as DNA: TGTGCCAGCAGCTCTGGACAGTACCAAGAGACCCAGTACTTC.

This clone occurred a few times. V usage is TRBV16 and J usage is TRBJ1-2, with TRBD1 identical over 10 bases. The CDR3 totals 16 residues. V was clipped by 2 bases and J by 6 bases; unmatched bases: 9. CDR1 and CDR2 (germline): KGHSY, FQNENV. CDR3 loop: CASSQIAPGTGDGYTF. Here the CDR3 DNA reads TGTGCCAGCAGCCAAATAGCTCCCGGGACAGGGGATGGCTACACCTTC.

This chain uses TRBV7-8 with TRBJ2-2; maybe TRBD2 (5 bases). The CDR3 is 11 amino acids. Trimming left V 11 bases short and J 4 bases short, with 8 bases between. The V gene's germline CDR1 is SGHVS and CDR2 FQNEAQ. CDR3: CAGGSTGELFF. CDR3 nucleotide sequence: TGTGCCGGCGGGTCCACCGGGGAGCTGTTTTTT.

The chain recombines TRBV30 with TRBJ2-3; TRBD2 agrees at 14 bases. V was pared by 3 bases and J by 8 bases, with 7 bases of the junction left unmatched. The CDR3 length is 15 residues. Germline V lookup: CDR1 GTSNPN, CDR2 SVGIG (reference sequence). CDR3 sequence reads: CAWSSGLAGVGTQYF. The CDR3 bases are TGTGCCTGGAGCTCGGGACTAGCGGGGGTGGGTACGCAGTATTTT.

Comment on this clone: It may be a read error: a sequence one base away is much more abundant. The rearrangement links TRBV9 to TRBJ2-1, with D possibly matching TRBD1 (6 bases). There are 16 residues in the CDR3. Trimming took off 4 bases at V and 3 bases at J, with 17 bases between the two ends. Per the germline V gene, CDR1 is SGDLS and CDR2 is YYNGEE. The CDR3, as DNA: TGTGCCAGCAGCCAGATCCAGGGGCTAAACTACAATGAGCAGTTCTTC. Its translation: CASSQIQGLNYNEQFF. The entire variable domain, with the rest obtained from reference TRBV9 and TRBJ2-1, is as follows: DSGVTQTPKHLITATGQRVTLRCSPRSGDLSVYWYQQSLDQGLQFLIQYYNGEERAKGNILERFSAQQFPDLHSELNLSSLELGDSALYFCASSQIQGLNYNEQFFGPGTRLTVL.

The chain couples TRBV2 to TRBJ1-1; D gene unclear. The CDR3 has 13 amino acids. CDR1 and CDR2 from the germline V gene are SNHLY and FYNNEI. V gave up 9 bases and J gave up 6 bases, with 17 bases separating them. Here the CDR3 reads CARGSVMGAEAFF. The CDR3 nucleotides read TGTGCCAGGGGATCCGTCATGGGCGCTGAAGCTTTCTTT.

The sample holds a few counts of this clone. V is TRBV19 and J is TRBJ2-2; D gene unclear. This CDR3 is 12 amino acids long. CDR1 and CDR2 from the germline V gene are LNHDA and SQIVND (reference sequence). The V and J ends lost 5 bases and 7 bases respectively, with 8 bases between them. CDR3 loop: CASSVAGGELFF. The CDR3 DNA is TGTGCCAGTAGTGTGGCTGGCGGGGAGCTGTTTTTT.

The chain employs TRBV29-1 and TRBJ2-2, with 12 bases lining up with TRBD2. The CDR3 covers 15 residues. V was pared by 4 bases and J by 0 bases, with 0 bases of the junction left unmatched. The germline V gene has CDR1 SQVTM and CDR2 ANQGSEA. CDR3 coding DNA: TGCAGCGTTGGACTAGCGGGGGCGAACACCGGGGAGCTGTTTTTT. Translation: CSVGLAGANTGELFF.

This clone showed up just a few times. The CDR3: CAWDARGGRADTQYF. For the CDR3, the DNA is TGTGCCTGGGACGCCCGGGGGGGGAGGGCAGATACGCAGTATTTT. V gene TRBV30 combines with J gene TRBJ2-3; 8 bases agree with TRBD2. This CDR3 spans 15 amino acids. The V gene end was trimmed by 5 bases and the J gene end by 4 bases; junction bases not matched to a gene: 11. Germline V gene lookup returns CDR1 GTSNPN and CDR2 SVGIG (reference sequence).

This clone has a count of ten or more. The chain has TRBV11-2 and TRBJ1-1; D is perhaps TRBD1 (5 bases). The CDR3 covers 15 residues. Trimming stripped 3 bases from V and 0 bases from J, with 11 bases between. Per the germline V gene, CDR1 is SGHAT and CDR2 is FQNNGV. CDR3 region: CASSFSSGLNTEAFF. The CDR3 coding sequence is TGTGCCAGCAGCTTTAGCTCGGGACTGAACACTGAAGCTTTCTTT.

The chain employs TRBV5-1 and TRBJ1-2, with D unclear. V dropped 0 bases and J dropped 6 bases, with 15 bases sitting between them. Looked up from germline, CDR1 is SGHRS and CDR2 is YFSETQ. The CDR3 runs 15 residues. This CDR3 reads CASSLVGPVVDGYTF. In DNA, the CDR3 is TGCGCCAGCAGCTTGGTGGGCCCCGTTGTGGATGGCTACACCTTC.

This clone was observed a few times. The chain combines TRBV19 with TRBJ1-2, with D perhaps TRBD1 (6 bases). V lost 3 bases to trimming and J lost 6 bases, with 17 bases between them. The length of the CDR3 is 15 residues. In germline, CDR1 is LNHDA, CDR2 SQIVND (reference sequence). CDR3 in DNA: TGTGCCAGTAGTATCCCACTCAGGGGCTCCAATGGCTACACCTTC. It translates to CASSIPLRGSNGYTF.

This chain connects TRBV6-5 to TRBJ2-3; TRBD2 might be the D (6 bases). Per germline, CDR1 MNHEY and CDR2 SVGAGI. CDR3 length equals 15 residues. The germline V and J ends were trimmed by 4 bases and 5 bases, with 16 bases remaining between them. The DNA of the CDR3 is TGTGCCAGCAGTTGGAGGAGGGTGGTGGAAGATACGCAGTATTTT. Translated, it gives CASSWRRVVEDTQYF.

The V call is TRBV28, the J call TRBJ1-5; TRBD1 agrees at 9 bases. V lost 8 bases and J lost 7; bases outside the gene matches: 6. Germline CDR1 is MDHEN and CDR2 is SYDVKM. The CDR3 loop spans 13 amino acids. As DNA, the CDR3 is TGTGCCAGCGGAACAGGGGGCGGGCAGCCCCAGCATTTT. It encodes CASGTGGGQPQHF.

This clone has more than one count but fewer than ten. The CDR3 reads CASSQVPGPHTPLGELFF. CDR3 coding DNA: TGTGCCAGCAGCCAGGTCCCGGGACCCCATACCCCCCTCGGGGAGCTGTTTTTT. The J gene is TRBJ2-2, the V gene TRBV14; D tentatively fits TRBD1 or TRBD2 (5 bases each). The germline V gene encodes CDR1 SGHDN and CDR2 FVKESK. V was cut by 3 bases and J by 7 bases, with 24 bases left in between. The CDR3 is 18 amino acids.

This clone turned up a few times. The J gene is TRBJ1-5, the V gene TRBV6-5; 8 nucleotides line up with TRBD1. V shed 4 bases, J shed 1 base, and the junction held 3 bases outside the gene matches. Germline loops: CDR1 MNHEY, CDR2 SVGAGI. CDR3 length: 15 amino acids. CDR3 sequence (DNA): TGTGCCAGCAGTTCGGGACAGGCGAGCAATCAGCCCCAGCATTTT. Its translation: CASSSGQASNQPQHF.

The chain combines TRBV29-1 with TRBJ2-3, with 7 bases matching TRBD2. V lost 7 bases, J lost 4 bases, and 11 bases stayed unmatched. This CDR3 region has 14 residues. Germline lookup yields CDR1 SQVTM and CDR2 ANQGSEA. CDR3 sequence reads: CSGAKTSNPDTQYF. The DNA for the CDR3 is TGCAGCGGTGCTAAGACTAGCAATCCAGATACGCAGTATTTT.

This clone was counted only a few times. This rearrangement joins TRBV19 to TRBJ1-1, with D hard to call. The V end was cut by 6 bases, the J end by 4 bases, with 9 bases between. Per germline, CDR1 LNHDA and CDR2 SQIVND (reference sequence). This CDR3 has 12 amino acids. The CDR3 loop is CASSLMGTEAFF. The CDR3 nucleotides read TGTGCCAGTAGCTTGATGGGCACTGAAGCTTTCTTT.

The chain has TRBV29-1 and TRBJ2-7, with D perhaps TRBD1 (6 bases). V was pared by 6 bases and J by 5 bases, with 14 bases between. Germline-derived CDR1 and CDR2 are SQVTM and ANQGSEA. The CDR3 is 12 amino acids. CDR3 amino acids: CSVRTDGHEQYF. CDR3 coding DNA: TGCAGCGTGCGGACAGACGGGCACGAGCAGTACTTC.

The chain uses TRBV14 and TRBJ2-5; TRBD1 agrees at 8 bases. Per germline, CDR1 SGHDN and CDR2 FVKESK. The length of the CDR3 is 15 residues. V was clipped by 4 bases and J by 0 bases; unmatched bases: 4. The CDR3 loop reads CASSPGTGYQETQYF. DNA of the CDR3: TGTGCCAGCAGCCCCGGGACAGGCTACCAAGAGACCCAGTACTTC.

This clone has only a few counts. This CDR3 is also generated by other DNA sequences in the sample. The V gene is TRBV30, the J gene TRBJ1-2; D gene uncertain. Germline lookup yields CDR1 GTSNPN and CDR2 SVGIG (reference sequence). V lost 0 bases and J lost 1, with 6 bases in between. CDR3 length equals 13 residues. As DNA, the CDR3 is TGTGCCTGGAGTGTTGGGATTAACTATGGCTACACCTTC. Amino acids: CAWSVGINYGYTF.

The chain employs TRBV18 and TRBJ2-7, with D perhaps given as TRBD1 or TRBD2 (6 bases each). The V end was cut by 2 bases, the J end by 1 base, with 12 bases between. The CDR3 loop spans 15 amino acids. Germline CDR1 is KGHSH and CDR2 is LQKENI. As DNA, the CDR3 is TGTGCCAGCTCACCATTTACAGGGACTTCCTACGAGCAGTACTTC. This gives the protein CASSPFTGTSYEQYF.

This clone has only a few counts. J is TRBJ2-2 and V is TRBV30; 13 bases fit TRBD2. The germline V gene encodes CDR1 GTSNPN and CDR2 SVGIG (reference sequence). This CDR3 is 16 amino acids long. The trim removed 5 bases at V and 5 bases at J, leaving 8 bases unmatched. The CDR3 region is CAWGLAGAPRTGELFF. In DNA, the CDR3 is TGTGCCTGGGGACTAGCGGGGGCCCCGAGAACCGGGGAGCTGTTTTTT.

This chain uses TRBV7-9 with TRBJ1-2; D possibly corresponds to TRBD1 (6 bases). The germline gives CDR1 SEHNR, CDR2 FQNEAQ (reference sequence). The ends were cut back, 5 bases at V and 1 base at J, with 8 bases in the middle. This CDR3 has 13 residues. The DNA of the CDR3 is TGTGCCAGCAGCCCACAGGGTAACTATGGCTACACCTTC. Its translation is CASSPQGNYGYTF.

V is TRBV7-9 and J is TRBJ2-5; D possibly corresponds to TRBD2 (6 bases). The germline CDR1 and CDR2 sequences are SEHNR and FQNEAQ (reference sequence). This CDR3 has 15 residues. The V end lost 6 bases, the J end lost 3 bases, and 17 bases lay between the germline ends. In nucleotides, the CDR3 is TGTGCCAGCAGGCCCACATCGGGGGAGAAAGAGACCCAGTACTTC. This codes for CASRPTSGEKETQYF.

This clone was observed a few times. This rearrangement joins TRBV29-1 to TRBJ1-5, with 10 nucleotides matching TRBD1. V lost 5 bases, J lost 6 bases, and 7 bases stayed unmatched. The CDR3 consists of 14 residues. Germline values: CDR1 SQVTM, CDR2 ANQGSEA. CDR3 nucleotide sequence: TGCAGCGTTAATAATGGACAGGGGGGTCAGCCCCAGCATTTT. Protein product: CSVNNGQGGQPQHF.